The clone carrying this T cell receptor (beta chain) occurred a few times. The antigen is not known. Every subset's genomic DNA went evenly onto several immunoSEQ plates. Per the authors' pipeline: In the immunoSEQ data, sequences were junction-only and lacked quality scores, so filtering differed. The protocol was immunoSEQ multiplex PCR, while the TCRdb copy is restricted to in-frame clones and leaves out a portion. V and J calls and clone size follow that table, whereas D and trimming were derived from the DNA. The table records over a million clones, 70% to 80% of them present only once. This record belongs to a study of shared clonotypes between healthy human individuals. Study-wide results and limits: Generally, estimated richness proved larger in naive subsets than it did in memory subsets.

The study drew all its donors from Caucasian adults living in Nashville, Tennessee. The CDR3 is 13 residues long. The germline V gene has CDR1 ENHRY and CDR2 SYGVKD. The V and J ends lost 3 bases and 5 bases respectively, with 8 bases between them. The sample consisted of memory CD4+ T cells sorted from blood. Sample subset: CD45RA-negative fraction. This sequence was found in a man between 18 and 29 years old in good health. J is TRBJ2-1 and V is TRBV10-3; TRBD1 is a possible D gene (5 bases). In nucleotides, the CDR3 is TGTGCCATCAGTGATAGACAGAACAATGAGCAGTTCTTC. As protein: CAISDRQNNEQFF.